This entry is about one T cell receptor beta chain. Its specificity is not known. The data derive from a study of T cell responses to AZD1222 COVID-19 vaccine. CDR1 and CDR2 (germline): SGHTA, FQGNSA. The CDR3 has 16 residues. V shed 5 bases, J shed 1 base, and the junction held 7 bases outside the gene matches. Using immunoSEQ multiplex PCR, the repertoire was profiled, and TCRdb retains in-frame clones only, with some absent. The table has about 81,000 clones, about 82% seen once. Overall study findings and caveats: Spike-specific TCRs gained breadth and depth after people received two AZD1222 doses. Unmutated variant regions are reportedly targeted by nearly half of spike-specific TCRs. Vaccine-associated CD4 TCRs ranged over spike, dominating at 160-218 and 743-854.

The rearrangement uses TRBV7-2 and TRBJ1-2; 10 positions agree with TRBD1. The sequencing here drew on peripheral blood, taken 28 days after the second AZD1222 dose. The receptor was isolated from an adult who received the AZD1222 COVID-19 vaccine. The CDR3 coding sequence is TGTGCCAGCAGCCCGTCCGGGACAGGGGTTAACTATGGCTACACCTTC. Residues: CASSPSGTGVNYGYTF.